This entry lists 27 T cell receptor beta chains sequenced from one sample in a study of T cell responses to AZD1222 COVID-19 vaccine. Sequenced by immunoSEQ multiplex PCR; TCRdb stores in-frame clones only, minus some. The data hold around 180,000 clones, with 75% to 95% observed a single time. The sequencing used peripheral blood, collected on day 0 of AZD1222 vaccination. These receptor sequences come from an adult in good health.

The CDR3 loop reads CASSLEGQPEAFF. The CDR3 region has the DNA TGTGCCAGCAGCTTAGAGGGACAGCCTGAAGCTTTCTTT. V gene TRBV7-9 combines with J gene TRBJ1-1, with 7 bases identical to TRBD1. V trimming: 1 base; J trimming: 6 bases; junction bases outside the gene matches: 2. The CDR3 length is 13 residues. Per the germline V gene, CDR1 is SEHNR and CDR2 is FQNEAQ (reference sequence).

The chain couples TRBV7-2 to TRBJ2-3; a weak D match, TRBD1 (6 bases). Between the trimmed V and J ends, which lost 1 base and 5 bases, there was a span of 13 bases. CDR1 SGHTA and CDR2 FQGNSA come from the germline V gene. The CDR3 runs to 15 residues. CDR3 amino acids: CASSLVSGGRDTQYF. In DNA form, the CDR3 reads TGTGCCAGCAGCTTAGTGTCTGGGGGCCGAGATACGCAGTATTTT.

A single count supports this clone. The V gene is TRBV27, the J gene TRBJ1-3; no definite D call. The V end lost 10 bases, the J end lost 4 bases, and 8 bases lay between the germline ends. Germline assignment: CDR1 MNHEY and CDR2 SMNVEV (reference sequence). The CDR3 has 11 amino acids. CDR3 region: CATSGGNTIYF. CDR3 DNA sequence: TGTGCCACCTCGGGCGGAAACACCATATATTTT.

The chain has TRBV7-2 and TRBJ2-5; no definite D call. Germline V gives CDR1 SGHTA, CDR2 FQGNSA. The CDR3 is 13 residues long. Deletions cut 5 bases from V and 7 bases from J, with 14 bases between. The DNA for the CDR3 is TGTGCCAGCAGCGTCATGAGAGACGGGACCCAGTACTTC. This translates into CASSVMRDGTQYF.

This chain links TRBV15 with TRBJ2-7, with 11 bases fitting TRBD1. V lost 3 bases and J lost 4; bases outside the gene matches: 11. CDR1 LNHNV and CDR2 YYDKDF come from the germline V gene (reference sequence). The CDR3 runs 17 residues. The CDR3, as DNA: TGTGCCACCAGCAGTCCCGCGTCGGACAGGGGGCTGTACGAGCAGTACTTC. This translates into CATSSPASDRGLYEQYF.

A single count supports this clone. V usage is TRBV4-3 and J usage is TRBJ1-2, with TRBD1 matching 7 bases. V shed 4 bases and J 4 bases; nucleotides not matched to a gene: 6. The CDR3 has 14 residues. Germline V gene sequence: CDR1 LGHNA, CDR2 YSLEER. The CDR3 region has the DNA TGCGCCAGCAGCCTCCGACAGGGCGGCTATGGCTACACCTTC. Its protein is CASSLRQGGYGYTF.

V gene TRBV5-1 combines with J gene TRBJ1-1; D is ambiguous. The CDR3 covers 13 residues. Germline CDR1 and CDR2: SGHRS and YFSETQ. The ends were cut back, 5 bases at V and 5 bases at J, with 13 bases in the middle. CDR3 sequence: CASSPIRGTEAFF. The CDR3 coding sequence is TGCGCCAGCAGTCCTATACGGGGTACTGAAGCTTTCTTT.

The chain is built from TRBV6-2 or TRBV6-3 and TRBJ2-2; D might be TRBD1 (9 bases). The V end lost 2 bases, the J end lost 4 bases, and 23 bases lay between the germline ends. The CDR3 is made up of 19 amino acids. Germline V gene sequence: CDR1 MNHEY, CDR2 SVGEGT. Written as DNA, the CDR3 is TGTGCCAGCAGTTACCCCCGGGGGGGACAGGGCCCGACCACCGGGGAGCTGTTTTTT. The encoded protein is CASSYPRGGQGPTTGELFF.

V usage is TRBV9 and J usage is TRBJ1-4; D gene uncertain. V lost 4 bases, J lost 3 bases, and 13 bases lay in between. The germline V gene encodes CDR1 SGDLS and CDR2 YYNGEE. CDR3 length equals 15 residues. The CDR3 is CASSPTGSANEKLFF. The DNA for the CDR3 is TGTGCCAGCAGCCCCACTGGGTCTGCTAATGAAAAACTGTTTTTT.

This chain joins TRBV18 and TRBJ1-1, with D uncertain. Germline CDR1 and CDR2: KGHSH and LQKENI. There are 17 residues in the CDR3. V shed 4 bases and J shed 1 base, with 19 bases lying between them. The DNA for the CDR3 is TGTGCCAGCTCACGGATTTTCGGGGATGGTCCGAACACTGAAGCTTTCTTT. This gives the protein CASSRIFGDGPNTEAFF.

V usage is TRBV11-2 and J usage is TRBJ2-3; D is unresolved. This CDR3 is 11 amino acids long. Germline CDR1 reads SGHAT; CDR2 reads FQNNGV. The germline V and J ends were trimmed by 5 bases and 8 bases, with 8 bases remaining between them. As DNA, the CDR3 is TGTGCCAGCAGCACATCTTTTACGCAGTATTTT. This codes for CASSTSFTQYF.

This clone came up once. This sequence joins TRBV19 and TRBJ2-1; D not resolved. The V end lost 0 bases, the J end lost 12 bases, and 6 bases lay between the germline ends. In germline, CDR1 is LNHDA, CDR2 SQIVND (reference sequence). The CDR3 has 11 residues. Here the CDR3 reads CASSIDRRQFF. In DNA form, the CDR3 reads TGTGCCAGTAGTATAGATAGGAGGCAGTTCTTC.

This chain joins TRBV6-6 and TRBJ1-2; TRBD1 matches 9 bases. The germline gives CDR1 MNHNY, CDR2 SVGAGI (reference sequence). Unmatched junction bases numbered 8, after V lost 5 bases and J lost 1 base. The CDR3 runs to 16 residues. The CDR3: CASSTRDRVDNYGYTF. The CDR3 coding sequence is TGTGCCAGCAGTACTCGGGACAGGGTAGATAACTATGGCTACACCTTC.

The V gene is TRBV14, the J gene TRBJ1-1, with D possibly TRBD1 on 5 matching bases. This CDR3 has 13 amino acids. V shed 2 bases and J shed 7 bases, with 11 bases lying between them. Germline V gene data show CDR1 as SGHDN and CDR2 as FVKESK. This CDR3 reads CASSQRRQGEAFF. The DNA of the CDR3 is TGTGCCAGCAGCCAAAGACGGCAGGGTGAAGCTTTCTTT. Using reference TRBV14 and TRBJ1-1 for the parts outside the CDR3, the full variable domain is EAGVTQFPSHSVIEKGQTVTLRCDPISGHDNLYWYRRVMGKEIKFLLHFVKESKQDESGMPNNRFLAERTGGTYSTLKVQPAELEDSGVYFCASSQRRQGEAFFGQGTRLTVV.

The DNA for the CDR3 is TGTGCCAGCAGGCCCTTGGGGGGGCAAGAGACCCAGTACTTC. Its protein is CASRPLGGQETQYF. The rearrangement uses TRBV27 and TRBJ2-5; TRBD2 matches at 7 bases. Trimming at V came to 6 bases and at J to 2 bases, leaving 6 bases not matched to a gene. Germline V gene sequence: CDR1 MNHEY, CDR2 SMNVEV (reference sequence). The CDR3 runs to 14 residues.

Here the CDR3 reads CASSLETSGGKFF. The DNA of the CDR3 is TGTGCCAGCAGCTTGGAAACTAGCGGGGGCAAGTTCTTC. The J gene is TRBJ2-1, the V gene TRBV7-3; 11 nucleotides match TRBD2. CDR1 is SGHTA and CDR2 is FQGTGA in the germline V gene. V was clipped by 3 bases and J by 14 bases; unmatched bases: 6. The CDR3 runs 13 residues. The full variable domain, with the rest looked up from reference TRBV7-3 and TRBJ2-1, is GAGVSQTPSNKVTEKGKYVELRCDPISGHTALYWYRQSLGQGPEFLIYFQGTGAADDSGLPNDRFFAVRPEGSVSTLKIQRTERGDSAVYLCASSLETSGGKFFGPGTRLTVL.

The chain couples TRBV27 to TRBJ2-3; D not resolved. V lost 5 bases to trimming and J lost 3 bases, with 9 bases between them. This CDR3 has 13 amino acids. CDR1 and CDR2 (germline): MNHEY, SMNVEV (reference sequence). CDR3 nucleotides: TGTGCCAGCAGTAGGGTTACAACAGATACGCAGTATTTT. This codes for CASSRVTTDTQYF.

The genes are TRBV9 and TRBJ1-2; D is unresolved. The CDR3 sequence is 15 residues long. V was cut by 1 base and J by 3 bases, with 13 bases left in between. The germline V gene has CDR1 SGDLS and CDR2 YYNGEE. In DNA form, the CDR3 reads TGTGCCAGCAGCGTACGAGGGAATAAGGACTATGGCTACACCTTC. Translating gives CASSVRGNKDYGYTF. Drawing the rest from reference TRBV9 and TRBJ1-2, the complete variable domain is DSGVTQTPKHLITATGQRVTLRCSPRSGDLSVYWYQQSLDQGLQFLIQYYNGEERAKGNILERFSAQQFPDLHSELNLSSLELGDSALYFCASSVRGNKDYGYTFGSGTRLTVV.

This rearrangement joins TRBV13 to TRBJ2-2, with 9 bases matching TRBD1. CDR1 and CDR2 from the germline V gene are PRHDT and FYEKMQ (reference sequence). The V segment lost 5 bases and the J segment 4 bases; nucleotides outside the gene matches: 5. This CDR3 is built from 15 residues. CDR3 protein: CASSRSQGATGELFF. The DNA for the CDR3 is TGTGCCAGCAGCAGGTCACAGGGGGCCACCGGGGAGCTGTTTTTT.

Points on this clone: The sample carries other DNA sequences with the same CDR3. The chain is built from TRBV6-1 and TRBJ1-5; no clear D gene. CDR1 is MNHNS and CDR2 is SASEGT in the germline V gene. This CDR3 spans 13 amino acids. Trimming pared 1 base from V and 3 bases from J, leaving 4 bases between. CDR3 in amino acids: CASSEGNNQPQHF. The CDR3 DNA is TGTGCCAGCAGTGAAGGGAACAATCAGCCCCAGCATTTT.

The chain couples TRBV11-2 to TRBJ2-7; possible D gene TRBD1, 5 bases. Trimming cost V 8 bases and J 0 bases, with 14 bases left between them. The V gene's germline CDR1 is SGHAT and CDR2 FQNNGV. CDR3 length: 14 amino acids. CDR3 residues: CASDDQGASYEQYF. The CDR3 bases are TGTGCCAGCGACGACCAAGGGGCCTCCTACGAGCAGTACTTC.

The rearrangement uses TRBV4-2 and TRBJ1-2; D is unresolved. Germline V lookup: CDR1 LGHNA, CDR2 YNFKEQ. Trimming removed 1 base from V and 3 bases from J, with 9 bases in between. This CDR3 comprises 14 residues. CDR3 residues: CASSQVDTDYGYTF. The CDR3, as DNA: TGTGCCAGCAGCCAAGTAGACACTGACTATGGCTACACCTTC.

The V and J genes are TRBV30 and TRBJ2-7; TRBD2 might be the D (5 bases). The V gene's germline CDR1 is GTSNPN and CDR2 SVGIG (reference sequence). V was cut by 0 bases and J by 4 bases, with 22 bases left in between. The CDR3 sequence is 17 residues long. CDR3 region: CAWSVPPWGAVGYEQYF. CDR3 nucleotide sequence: TGTGCCTGGAGTGTACCTCCCTGGGGAGCGGTAGGATACGAGCAGTACTTC.

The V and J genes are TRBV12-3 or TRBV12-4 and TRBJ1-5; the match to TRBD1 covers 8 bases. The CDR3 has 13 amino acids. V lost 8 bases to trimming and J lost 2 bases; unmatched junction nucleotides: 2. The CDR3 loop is CASSQGGNQPQHF. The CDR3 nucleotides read TGTGCCAGCTCACAGGGGGGCAATCAGCCCCAGCATTTT.

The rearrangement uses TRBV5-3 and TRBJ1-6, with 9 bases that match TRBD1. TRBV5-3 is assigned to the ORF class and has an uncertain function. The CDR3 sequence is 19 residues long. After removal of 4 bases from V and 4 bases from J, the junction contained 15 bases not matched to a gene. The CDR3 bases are TGTGCCAGAAGCGTAGGGACAGGGCCAGAGCGCGCGTATAATTCACCCCTCCACTTT. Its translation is CARSVGTGPERAYNSPLHF.

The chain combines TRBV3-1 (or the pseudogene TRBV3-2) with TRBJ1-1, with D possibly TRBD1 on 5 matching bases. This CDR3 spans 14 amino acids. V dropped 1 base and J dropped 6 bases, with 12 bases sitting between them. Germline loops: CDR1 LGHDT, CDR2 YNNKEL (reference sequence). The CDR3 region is CASSQGHGDAEAFF. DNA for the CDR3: TGTGCCAGCAGCCAAGGCCATGGGGACGCTGAAGCTTTCTTT.

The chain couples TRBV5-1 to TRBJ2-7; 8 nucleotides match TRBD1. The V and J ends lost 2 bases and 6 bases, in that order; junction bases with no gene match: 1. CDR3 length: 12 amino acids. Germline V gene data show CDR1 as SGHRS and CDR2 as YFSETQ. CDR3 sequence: CASSLTGGEQYF. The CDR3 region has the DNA TGCGCCAGCAGCTTAACAGGGGGCGAGCAGTACTTC.